This T cell receptor (beta chain) was observed in a study of Ad26.COV2.S vaccination and SARS-CoV-2 variants (dated by TCRdb to the early 2020s). About the investigation overall: Sequencing of the TCRbeta repertoire served to evaluate the specificity and breadth of SARS-CoV-2-reactive T cell receptors following Ad26.COV2.S vaccination. A total of approximately 32 samples were included in the TCR-sequenced set, comprising roughly 19 Ad26.COV2.S vaccine recipients, 5 placebo recipients and 8 SARS-CoV-2 convalescent individuals. Overall study results and their limits: Compared with placebo recipients, Ad26.COV2.S recipients showed higher spike-specific TCR breadth (P = 0.0014). Substantial breadth of spike-specific CD8+ and CD4+ T cell responses was reported after vaccination. Vaccine and placebo recipients had comparable non-spike TCR breadth, which fits with the vaccine containing only spike. The authors noted that total T cell responses may have been underestimated by the TCR breadth and depth analyses.

The time point label on this specimen signifies: individuals recovered from natural SARS-CoV-2 infection. TCRbeta CDR3 regions were sequenced with the immunoSEQ Assay. After extraction, genomic DNA underwent amplification by bias-controlled multiplex PCR, followed by high-throughput sequencing. The published analysis was carried out like this. To quantify the absolute abundance of every unique TCRbeta CDR3 region, sequences were collapsed and filtered. T cell fraction was estimated by normalizing TCRbeta template counts to usable DNA, with usable DNA measured through amplification of reference genes found in all nucleated cells. Repertoire TCRs were annotated as SARS-CoV-2-specific when V gene, CDR3 amino acid sequence and J gene were exactly matched to a known reactive TCR set. The reference SARS-CoV-2 TCR set was derived from MIRA and filtered for enrichment in COVID-19-positive ImmuneCODE repertoires, a step that removed public or cross-reactive TCRs. Based on the MIRA antigens, annotated TCRs were further analysed at the level of specific ORF or position within ORF. Breadth was defined as annotated unique rearrangements over total unique productive rearrangements; depth was the summed frequency of those rearrangements. Two-sided Wilcoxon rank-sum tests were applied when comparing TCR breadth between groups. TCRdb carries this immuneACCESS record with in-frame sequences only. Its versions omit some clonotypes, under half of them owing to an unresolved V gene in the studies checked, with the rest unexplained. D and trimming were read from the DNA, whereas the V and J calls and clone size are those reported in that table. The sample table lists 300,000 to 450,000 clones, around 90% of them with a count of one. Of the sample, around 4% is held by the ten largest clones.

The cysteine opens and the phenylalanine closes a CDR3 of 14 amino acids. The sequence is cut down to CDR3 DNA, 42 bases in frame from base 1. Reading the germline V gene gives CDR1 SGHVS and CDR2 FQNEAQ. V and J lose 2 bases and 3 bases, and a span of 8 bases separates them. The sample holds one count of this clone. No cognate antigen has been identified for it. No base qualities exist here, and no much larger clone lies one base off it. The rearranged chain carries TRBV7-8 and TRBJ2-1; TRBD1 is possibly the D segment (5 matching bases). The sample was peripheral blood, taken after recovery from COVID-19. This clonotype was obtained from a human donor who had recovered from COVID-19. The DNA reads as follows: TGTGCCAGCAGCTTATATAGGGGCTACAATGAGCAGTTCTTC. Its product reads: CASSLYRGYNEQFF.